One sample yielded the 14 T cell receptor beta chains listed below, sequenced in a study of identical twins. MiXCR, applied by TCRdb to the 5' RACE reads, yields one record per CDR3 protein. The table includes fewer than 250,000 distinct CDR3 sequences, about 7.5% detected once. These data also formed part of another study, on yellow fever vaccine responses in identical twins.

The material sequenced was memory (CD45RO+) T cells sorted from blood. The source is a woman younger than 30 in good health.

This clonotype was picked up a small number of times. This chain uses TRBV28 with TRBJ2-3, with 7 positions matching TRBD2. Germline lookup yields CDR1 MDHEN and CDR2 SYDVKM. The CDR3 totals 17 residues. Trimming at V came to 1 base and at J to 0 bases, leaving 7 bases not matched to a gene. The CDR3 here is CASSLSFRGGSTDTQYF. The CDR3 DNA reads TGTGCCAGCAGTTTATCTTTTAGGGGAGGGAGCACAGATACGCAGTATTTT.

This clonotype appeared many times. This rearrangement joins TRBV12-3 or TRBV12-4 to TRBJ2-3; D unclear. Deletions cut 5 bases from V and 0 bases from J, with 6 bases between. The CDR3 covers 13 residues. The CDR3 spells CASSQLSTDTQYF. The CDR3 DNA is TGTGCCAGCAGTCAACTCAGCACAGATACGCAGTATTTT.

The chain carries TRBV5-6 and TRBJ2-5; possibly TRBD2 for D (5 bases). The CDR3 consists of 17 residues. V shed 8 bases and J shed 5 bases, with 28 bases lying between them. Germline V gene data show CDR1 as SGHDT and CDR2 as YYEEEE. CDR3 nucleotides: TGTGCCAGTACCTTGGGAGAGGTCAGGCTTAACGGCGAGACCCAGTACTTC. Translating it yields CASTLGEVRLNGETQYF. The full variable domain, in which reference TRBV5-6 and TRBJ2-5 provide the parts outside the CDR3, is DAGVTQSPTHLIKTRGQQVTLRCSPKSGHDTVSWYQQALGQGPQFIFQYYEEEERQRGNFPDRFSGHQFPNYSSELNVNALLLGDSALYLCASTLGEVRLNGETQYFGPGTRLLVL.

This clonotype was detected once. The chain carries TRBV15 and TRBJ1-6; possibly TRBD1 for D (6 bases). The germline V gene has CDR1 LNHNV and CDR2 YYDKDF (reference sequence). The CDR3 is made up of 14 amino acids. V was clipped by 6 bases and J by 10 bases, with 16 bases between them. CDR3 bases: TGTGCCACCAGATCTGGACAGTTTAGGTCACCCCTCCACTTT. This translates into CATRSGQFRSPLHF.

This clonotype was seen more than once but under ten times. This chain uses TRBV28 with TRBJ2-5; D might be TRBD2 (5 bases). Trimming cost V 4 bases and J 5 bases, with 17 bases left between them. The CDR3 has 15 residues. Germline lookup yields CDR1 MDHEN and CDR2 SYDVKM. CDR3 DNA sequence: TGTGCCAGCAGTTCTCATGGTCTAGCATTGGAGACCCAGTACTTC. Amino acids: CASSSHGLALETQYF.

This clonotype was seen ten or more times. The chain links TRBV4-3 to TRBJ1-5; D gene uncertain. The CDR3 covers 14 residues. Deletions cut 1 base from V and 11 bases from J, with 15 bases between. Germline CDR1 is LGHNA and CDR2 is YSLEER. The CDR3 sequence: CASSQVVGIRAQHF. Written as DNA, the CDR3 is TGCGCCAGCAGCCAAGTGGTGGGGATTCGGGCCCAGCATTTT.

In its sample, this clonotype was seen a few times. The chain has TRBV2 and TRBJ1-5, with TRBD1 identical over 7 bases. CDR3 length: 14 amino acids. The V and J ends lost 4 bases and 3 bases, in that order; junction bases with no gene match: 3. Germline loops: CDR1 SNHLY, CDR2 FYNNEI. The CDR3 region is CASSVEGANQPQHF. The CDR3 bases are TGTGCCAGCAGTGTAGAGGGGGCCAATCAGCCCCAGCATTTT.

This clonotype has ten or more counts. The rearrangement uses TRBV27 and TRBJ2-7, with 7 bases lining up with TRBD2. The CDR3 extends over 16 amino acids. The V and J ends lost 4 bases and 0 bases, in that order; junction bases with no gene match: 9. Germline CDR1 MNHEY, CDR2 SMNVEV (reference sequence). The CDR3 sequence is CASSSAPSGHSYEQYF. The CDR3 region has the DNA TGTGCCAGCAGTTCAGCACCTAGCGGACACTCCTACGAGCAGTACTTC.

The sample holds a few counts of this clonotype. The rearrangement uses TRBV27 and TRBJ2-1, with 10 nucleotides matching TRBD2. The CDR3 is made up of 17 amino acids. Germline V gives CDR1 MNHEY, CDR2 SMNVEV (reference sequence). The junction had 10 bases not matched to a gene; V was cut back by 3 bases and J by 5 bases. CDR3 loop: CASSFATLAGGNNEQFF. CDR3 in DNA: TGTGCCAGCAGTTTTGCGACCTTAGCGGGGGGTAACAATGAGCAGTTCTTC.

This clonotype has ten or more counts. The rearrangement uses TRBV7-2 and TRBJ2-1; TRBD2 matches at 8 bases. The J segment lost 0 bases and the V segment lost 5 bases, leaving 9 bases of the junction unmatched. Germline CDR1 and CDR2: SGHTA and FQGNSA. The CDR3 runs to 17 residues. In DNA, the CDR3 is TGTGCCAGCAGCCCCCCCGAGCGGGGGTCCTCCTACAATGAGCAGTTCTTC. It codes for CASSPPERGSSYNEQFF.

This clonotype appeared many times. V usage is TRBV24-1 and J usage is TRBJ2-5, with D uncertain. The CDR3 has 14 residues. Trimming took off 6 bases at V and 5 bases at J, with 15 bases between the two ends. Germline CDR1 KGHDR, CDR2 SFDVKD. CDR3 loop: CATSPPEDVETQYF. The CDR3, as DNA: TGTGCCACCAGTCCTCCCGAGGATGTGGAGACCCAGTACTTC.

This clonotype was picked up many times. J is TRBJ2-3 and V is TRBV20-1; D is ambiguous. CDR3 length: 15 amino acids. Germline V gene sequence: CDR1 DFQATT, CDR2 SNEGSKA (reference sequence). V was trimmed by 1 base and J by 6 bases, leaving 17 bases between them. The CDR3 sequence: CSARGPGRQADTQYF. The CDR3 DNA sequence: TGCAGTGCTAGAGGGCCCGGCAGGCAGGCCGATACGCAGTATTTT.

This clonotype was observed many times. The V gene is TRBV5-1, the J gene TRBJ2-2, with 7 bases lining up with TRBD2. V dropped 4 bases and J dropped 2; count of bases not matched to a gene: 5. The CDR3 runs to 15 residues. Looked up from germline, CDR1 is SGHRS and CDR2 is YFSETQ. The CDR3 sequence: CASSRASGNTGELFF. Written as DNA, the CDR3 is TGCGCCAGCAGCCGCGCTAGCGGTAACACCGGGGAGCTGTTTTTT. The whole variable domain, remainder taken from reference TRBV5-1 and TRBJ2-2, is KAGVTQTPRYLIKTRGQQVTLSCSPISGHRSVSWYQQTPGQGLQFLFEYFSETQRNKGNFPGRFSGRQFSNSRSEMNVSTLELGDSALYLCASSRASGNTGELFFGEGSRLTVL.

This clonotype was seen a few times. The rearrangement links TRBV1 to TRBJ2-7. TRBV1 is labeled a pseudogene. CDR3 length: 14 amino acids. The CDR3 DNA follows: TGCACCAGCAGCCAAGACCAGATTCCCAGATGGCAGTACTTC. Translated, it gives CTSSQDQIPRWQYF.